The 22 T cell receptor delta chains given below trace back to one sample, sequenced in a study of γδ T cells in repeated Plasmodium falciparum infection. Flow sorting of PBMC yielded separate Vgamma9/Vdelta2+ and Vdelta2-negative gammadelta T cell populations for bulk repertoire analysis. TCRdb made new clone calls on the multiplex PCR reads using CATT. The sample consists of about 51,000 delta-chain clones, about 1.9% of them appearing once. The material sequenced was gamma-delta T cells from blood. Receptors originate from a pool of human donors (malaria-infected and uninfected, not separated).

This clone was found many times. The TCRdb protein comes from a much larger clone and disagrees with this DNA's translation at residue 12, likely due to a read error; the protein given here is derived from the DNA. The V gene is TRDV2, the J gene TRDJ1; D may be TRDD2 or TRDD3 (9 bases each). No J gene is reported in TCRdb; it was inferred here by comparing the DNA with germline. In germline, CDR1 is GEAIGNYY, CDR2 EKD. The V and J ends lost 4 bases and 0 bases respectively, with 26 bases between them. The CDR3 is 19 residues long. CDR3 residues: CACEGLPTGGYRDTDKLIF. CDR3 DNA sequence: TGTGCCTGTGAAGGCCTTCCTACCGGGGGATACAGGGACACCGATAAACTCATCTTT.

Comment on this clone: A far larger clone is only one base removed, so a read error is likely. Different DNA sequences within this sample yield the same CDR3. The chain links TRDV1 to TRDJ1; 9 bases agree with TRDD2. Since TCRdb gives no J gene, matching the DNA to germline was used here to assign it. Germline values: CDR1 TSWWSYY, CDR2 QGS. This CDR3 contains 24 residues. V lost 6 bases and J lost 0; bases outside the gene matches: 32. The CDR3 region has the DNA TGTGCTCTTGGACCATATCGGGCCCCTTCCTACGTGTTTACCGGGGGCCGTTACACCGATAAACTCATCTTT. This encodes CALGPYRAPSYVFTGGRYTDKLIF.

This clone was counted only a few times. A read error likely explains why the TCRdb protein, taken from a much larger clone, differs from this DNA's translation at residue 11; the protein shown is translated from the DNA. The chain couples TRDV2 to TRDJ1, with 7 bases aligning to TRDD3. Matching the DNA to germline supplied the J gene, which TCRdb does not give. The V segment lost 0 bases and the J segment 2 bases; nucleotides outside the gene matches: 11. CDR1 GEAIGNYY and CDR2 EKD come from the germline V gene. The CDR3 runs 17 residues. CDR3 sequence (DNA): TGTGCCTGTGACACCGTGGGGGAGGCCCCGAAAACCGATAAACTCATCTTT. Amino acids: CACDTVGEAPKTDKLIF.

At least ten counts were recorded for this clone. The chain recombines TRDV1 with TRDJ1; TRDD3 matches 12 bases. This CDR3 is 21 amino acids long. Trimming took 3 bases from V and 3 from J; bases not matched to a gene: 20. Germline V gene sequence: CDR1 TSWWSYY, CDR2 QGS. The CDR3: CALGDRQTITGGYRGADKLIF. The CDR3 DNA is TGTGCTCTTGGGGACCGACAAACTATAACTGGGGGATACAGGGGAGCCGATAAACTCATCTTT.

Concerning this clone itself: The TCRdb record carries a much larger clone's protein, which differs from this DNA's translation at residue 9; a read error is the likely cause, and the protein listed here is the DNA translation. V usage is TRDV1 and J usage is TRDJ1; 7 bases match TRDD2. Matching the DNA to germline supplied the J gene, which TCRdb does not give. J lost 5 bases, V lost 3 bases, and 27 bases had no gene match. CDR3 length: 21 residues. Germline V gene lookup returns CDR1 TSWWSYY and CDR2 QGS. In nucleotides, the CDR3 is TGTGCTCTTGGGGATGGGGCCTTCCGATCCCTCTTTACCCTTCCTGGAGATAAACTCATCTTT. Translation: CALGDGAFRSLFTLPGDKLIF.

This clone was detected only once. The V call is TRDV3, the J call TRDJ1, with 9 bases lining up with TRDD3. Assignment of the J gene here rests on matching the DNA to germline, because TCRdb gives none. J was trimmed by 0 bases and V by 4 bases; bases with no gene match: 21. Per germline, CDR1 TVYSNPD and CDR2 GDNSRS (reference sequence). This CDR3 spans 19 amino acids. The CDR3 DNA reads as TGTGCCTCCGCCTACGAAGGGTTTCTGGGGGATCTCTACACCGATAAACTCATCTTT. Its translation is CASAYEGFLGDLYTDKLIF. The entire variable domain, with the rest obtained from reference TRDV3 and TRDJ1, is as follows: CDKVTQSSPDQTVASGSEVVLLCTYDTVYSNPDLFWYRIRPDYSFQFVFYGDNSRSEGADFTQGRFSVKHILTQKAFHLVISPVRTEDSATYYCASAYEGFLGDLYTDKLIFGKGTRVTVEP.

This clone was recorded at least ten times. The chain uses TRDV1 and TRDJ1, with a possible D match to TRDD2 (5 bases). The J gene is absent in TCRdb and was assigned here via DNA matching to germline. The CDR3 loop spans 23 amino acids. The V gene's germline CDR1 is TSWWSYY and CDR2 QGS. The V end lost 1 base, the J end lost 0 bases, and 33 bases lay between the germline ends. CDR3 protein: CALGERQREPTLCCDQYTDKLIF. Here the CDR3 DNA reads TGTGCTCTTGGGGAACGTCAGCGGGAACCTACACTGTGCTGTGATCAATACACCGATAAACTCATCTTT.

This clone was counted ten times or more. TCRdb's protein for this DNA is that of a much larger clone and differs from the translation at residue 8, likely a read error; the protein shown is the DNA translation. The chain has TRAV14/DV4 and TRDJ1; TRDD3 aligns across 7 bases. V gave up 2 bases and J gave up 2 bases; unmatched junction bases: 8. The CDR3 has 16 residues. CDR1 is TSDPSYG and CDR2 is QGSYDQQN in the germline V gene (reference sequence). The CDR3 is CAMRETLRGDTDKLIF. CDR3 nucleotides: TGTGCAATGAGAGAGACCCTCCGGGGGGATACCGATAAACTCATCTTT.

Of note for this clone: This likely came from a read error, as a far larger clone is one base away. The sample carries other DNA sequences with the same CDR3. The V and J genes are TRDV1 and TRDJ1, with 10 bases lining up with TRDD3. TCRdb lists no J gene, so it was determined here by aligning the DNA to germline. Losses at the gene ends were 4 bases for V and 1 base for J; bases not matched to a gene: 27. The germline V gene has CDR1 TSWWSYY and CDR2 QGS. The CDR3 extends over 23 amino acids. The CDR3 region is CALGVDVFLPGGYAGIGTDKLIF. DNA of the CDR3: TGTGCTCTTGGGGTTGACGTCTTCTTACCGGGGGGATACGCGGGCATCGGCACCGATAAACTCATCTTT.

Ten or more counts support this clone. TCRdb attributes to this sequence the protein of a much larger clone, which differs from the DNA translation at residue 4; a read error is likely, and the protein displayed is translated from the DNA. The chain combines TRDV3 with TRDJ1; 13 positions match TRDD3. No J gene is reported in TCRdb; it was inferred here by comparing the DNA with germline. Germline trimming cut 2 bases from V and 0 bases from J; bases unmatched to any gene: 30. Germline CDR1 is TVYSNPD and CDR2 is GDNSRS (reference sequence). The CDR3 extends over 24 amino acids. For the CDR3, the DNA is TGTGCCTTTGCCATCGCTCCGAAACTATCTACTGGGGGATACGGGCCTCTCTACACCGATAAACTCATCTTT. The encoded protein is CAFAIAPKLSTGGYGPLYTDKLIF.

This clone appeared a few times. The protein that TCRdb holds for this DNA derives from a much larger clone and differs from the translated DNA at residue 17, which likely indicates a read error; the protein shown here is translated from the DNA. Here the V gene is TRDV1, but the J gene went uncalled; the table's TRDD3 call for D was not verified on the DNA. Germline V gene sequence: CDR1 TSWWSYY, CDR2 QGS. The CDR3 is 19 amino acids. Here the CDR3 reads CALGEPLAFLYSYTDKPIF. The CDR3 bases are TGTGCTCTTGGGGAACCCCTCGCCTTCCTCTATTCCTACACCGATAAACCCATCTTT.

This clone showed up many times. TCRdb shows a much larger clone's protein in place of this DNA's translation, and the two differ at residue 13, likely through a read error; the protein shown is translated from the DNA. The rearrangement joins TRDV2 to TRDJ1; 9 nucleotides line up with TRDD3. The J gene, missing from TCRdb, was assigned here through DNA to germline matching. Per germline, CDR1 GEAIGNYY and CDR2 EKD. This CDR3 spans 17 amino acids. This chain's CDR3 is CACDPVGLGDYTNKLIF. The CDR3 nucleotides are TGTGCCTGTGACCCGGTCGGTCTGGGGGATTACACCAATAAACTCATCTTT.

This clone has a count of ten or more. TCRdb records a much larger clone's protein for this DNA, with a difference at residue 5 that likely arises from a read error; the protein given is the translation of the DNA. CDR3 loop: CACDSVGVLGDGTDKLIF. CDR3 DNA: TGTGCCTGTGACTCCGTGGGAGTGCTGGGGGATGGGACCGATAAACTCATCTTT. The V call is TRDV2, the J call TRDJ1; 9 bases are shared with TRDD3. CDR3 length: 18 residues. V lost 3 bases, J lost 2 bases, and 15 bases stayed unmatched. The germline V gene encodes CDR1 GEAIGNYY and CDR2 EKD.

This clone was observed a few times. The protein TCRdb lists belongs to a much larger clone and differs from this DNA's translation at residue 6, which points to a read error; the protein shown is made from the DNA. The chain combines TRDV1 with TRDJ1, with TRDD3 identical over 12 bases. TCRdb does not report a J gene; here it was assigned by matching the DNA to germline references. This CDR3 has 20 amino acids. Losses at the gene ends were 7 bases for V and 0 bases for J; bases not matched to a gene: 18. Germline V lookup: CDR1 TSWWSYY, CDR2 QGS. CDR3 coding DNA: TGTGCTCTTGACAAGTGGCCTGGGGGATACGGCGTTTCGTACACCGATAAACTCATCTTT. Encoded protein: CALDKWPGGYGVSYTDKLIF.

This clone was seen a few times. Since a far larger clone is one base different, this is likely a read error. Other DNA sequences of this sample code for an identical CDR3. V and J are TRDV3 and TRDJ1; 8 bases align to TRDD3. Here the J gene was assigned by germline matching of the DNA, as TCRdb has none. Germline CDR1 TVYSNPD, CDR2 GDNSRS (reference sequence). CDR3 length: 15 residues. CDR3 nucleotides: TGTGCCTTTTACCTGGGGATACTCAACACCGACAAACTCATCTTT. It yields the protein CAFYLGILNTDKLIF.

This clone was seen ten or more times. The translation of this DNA and the TCRdb protein of a much larger clone differ at residue 12, probably owing to a read error; the protein shown here is translated from the DNA. This sequence joins TRAV38-2/DV8 and TRDJ1; the D gene is possibly TRDD3 (5 bases). The J gene comes from matching the DNA to germline here; TCRdb lacks it. The germline CDR1 and CDR2 sequences are TSESDYY and QEAYKQQN. With 9 bases removed from V and 9 bases from J, the gap between germline ends came to 27 bases. The CDR3 has 15 residues. The chain's CDR3 is CASSRGIRRADELIF. In DNA, the CDR3 is TGTGCTTCGTCCCGTGGGATCCGGCGGGCTGATGAACTCATCTTT.

Details on this clone: The protein held in TCRdb is that of a much larger clone and does not match this DNA's translation at residue 16, likely because of a read error; the protein shown is translated from the DNA. The chain employs TRDV2 and TRDJ1; 8 bases fit TRDD3. TCRdb supplies no J gene; here it was assigned by aligning the nucleotide sequence to germline. CDR3 length equals 21 residues. Germline loops: CDR1 GEAIGNYY, CDR2 EKD. V dropped 0 bases and J dropped 4; count of bases not matched to a gene: 24. As DNA, the CDR3 is TGTGCCTGTGACACCGGAGAGATCTACTGGGGGCCTACGGGGGGTTTCGATAAACTCATCTTT. Encoded protein: CACDTGEIYWGPTGGFDKLIF.

This clone was detected only a few times. The protein in TCRdb stems from a much larger clone and differs at residue 10 from this DNA's translation, likely a read error; here the protein is translated from the DNA. This chain connects TRDV2 to TRDJ3; 8 bases match TRDD3. The J gene is not listed in TCRdb, so it was assigned here from a DNA match to germline. The CDR3 extends over 20 amino acids. CDR1 and CDR2 from the germline V gene are GEAIGNYY and EKD. V shed 2 bases, J shed 2 bases, and the junction held 13 bases outside the gene matches. CDR3 bases: TGTGCCTGTGACATTTTACTGGGGGTCCTTGGGCCCTGGGACACCCGACAGATGTTTTTC. This codes for CACDILLGVLGPWDTRQMFF.

On this clone itself: The TCRdb protein comes from a much larger clone and disagrees with this DNA's translation at residue 3, likely due to a read error; the protein given here is derived from the DNA. The chain recombines TRDV1 with TRDJ1; D possibly corresponds to TRDD3 (5 bases). Germline V gene data show CDR1 as TSWWSYY and CDR2 as QGS. The CDR3 is made up of 20 amino acids. The CDR3 loop is CAFGDFAGTPRREYTDKLIF. The CDR3 coding sequence is TGTGCTTTTGGGGACTTCGCGGGGACTCCAAGGCGAGAGTACACCGATAAACTCATCTTT.

This clone has just a few counts. A single base separates this from a much larger clone, so it may be a read error. The chain employs TRDV1 and TRDJ2; TRDD2 might be the D (6 bases). Germline matching of the DNA provided the J gene here, since TCRdb leaves it blank. Trimming took 2 bases from V and 10 from J, leaving 41 bases between them. There are 23 residues in the CDR3. CDR1 and CDR2 (germline): TSWWSYY, QGS. This CDR3 reads CALGEGLFSYLFRQMSGYGQLFF. CDR3 nucleotide sequence: TGTGCTCTTGGGGAAGGATTGTTTTCCTATCTGTTTCGGCAGATGAGCGGGTATGGACAACTCTTCTTT.

This clone came up a few times. This DNA's translation and the protein TCRdb lists, from a much larger clone, do not match at residue 4, likely due to a read error; the protein shown is translated from the DNA. The rearrangement joins TRDV1 to TRDJ1; 10 bases agree with TRDD3. The CDR3 length is 25 residues. Germline values: CDR1 TSWWSYY, CDR2 QGS. The CDR3 DNA sequence: TGTGCTCTTGAGGAACTTTTGAGAGGAGCTACTTTACTGGGGGATTACTGGGGGTTCACCGATAAACTCATCTTT. Translation: CALEELLRGATLLGDYWGFTDKLIF.

Only a few counts were recorded for this clone. The protein recorded in TCRdb matches a much larger clone and deviates from this DNA's translation at residue 20, suggesting a read error; the protein here is obtained by translating the DNA. The J gene was not called, though the V gene is TRDV3; the listed D gene, TRDD3, was not tested against the DNA. The CDR3 length is 22 residues. Germline CDR1 is TVYSNPD and CDR2 is GDNSRS (reference sequence). CDR3 in DNA: TGTGCCTTAAAGCCTTCCTTCTCTAGGAAGCTCTACTGGGGGCCCCTCAGGGATAAACCCATCTTT. Amino acids: CALKPSFSRKLYWGPLRDKPIF.